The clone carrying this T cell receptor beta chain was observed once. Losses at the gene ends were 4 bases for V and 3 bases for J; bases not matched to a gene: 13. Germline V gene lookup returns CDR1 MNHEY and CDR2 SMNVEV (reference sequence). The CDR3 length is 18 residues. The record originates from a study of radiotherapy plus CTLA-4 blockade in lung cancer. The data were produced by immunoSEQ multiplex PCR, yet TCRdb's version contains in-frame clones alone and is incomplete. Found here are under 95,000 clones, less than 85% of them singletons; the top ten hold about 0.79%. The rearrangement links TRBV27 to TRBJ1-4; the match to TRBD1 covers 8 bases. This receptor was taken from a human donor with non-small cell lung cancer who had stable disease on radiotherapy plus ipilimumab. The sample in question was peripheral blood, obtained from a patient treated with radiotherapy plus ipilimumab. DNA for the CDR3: TGTGCCAGCAGTTCGGCGGCACTACCGGGACAGGCTAATGAAAAACTGTTTTTT. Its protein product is CASSSAALPGQANEKLFF.